Each of the 24 T cell receptor beta chains below was sequenced from the same sample in a study of cytomegalovirus exposure and HLA in healthy donors. It was with 60 Vbeta and 13 Jbeta primers that the PCR ran. Libraries were prepared by immunoSEQ multiplex PCR; TCRdb keeps only in-frame clonotypes and omits some of them. The sample includes 85,000 to 110,000 clones. Sequenced input: PBMCs. The receptors here all came from a middle-aged man in good health and CMV-seronegative.

CDR3: CASTPTATETQYF. DNA of the CDR3: TGTGCCAGCACCCCGACAGCGACGGAGACCCAGTACTTC. This sequence joins TRBV5-5 and TRBJ2-5, with D perhaps matching TRBD1 (5 bases). V was clipped by 6 bases and J by 5 bases, with 14 bases between them. There are 13 residues in the CDR3. Germline assignment: CDR1 SGHKS and CDR2 YYEKEE (reference sequence). The full variable domain, rest sourced from reference TRBV5-5 and TRBJ2-5, is DAGVTQSPTHLIKTRGQQVTLRCSPISGHKSVSWYQQVLGQGPQFIFQYYEKEERGRGNFPDRFSARQFPNYSSELNVNALLLGDSALYLCASTPTATETQYFGPGTRLLVL.

The rearrangement joins TRBV29-1 to TRBJ1-4; D ambiguous. Trimming shortened V by 5 bases and J by 7 bases, and 8 bases separated the two germline ends. The CDR3 totals 11 residues. The germline V gene encodes CDR1 SQVTM and CDR2 ANQGSEA. The CDR3 coding sequence is TGCAGCGTTCGGTCGGGTGAAAAACTGTTTTTT. Translating it yields CSVRSGEKLFF.

V gene TRBV7-2 combines with J gene TRBJ2-7, with TRBD1 matching over 10 bases. Trimming removed 4 bases from V and 6 bases from J; junction bases left unmatched: 6. The CDR3 consists of 14 residues. Germline loops: CDR1 SGHTA, CDR2 FQGNSA. DNA for the CDR3: TGTGCCAGCAGCTGGGACAGGGGCGGTAGCGAGCAGTACTTC. Translated, it gives CASSWDRGGSEQYF.

The rearrangement links TRBV30 to TRBJ1-3; the D is unclear. V was cut by 0 bases and J by 7 bases, with 10 bases left in between. This CDR3 is 13 amino acids long. CDR1 and CDR2 from the germline V gene are GTSNPN and SVGIG (reference sequence). This CDR3 is CAWSVTFGNTIYF. CDR3 in DNA: TGTGCCTGGAGTGTAACCTTCGGGAACACCATATATTTT.

The chain has TRBV28 and TRBJ2-6; D gene ambiguous. In germline, CDR1 is MDHEN, CDR2 SYDVKM. The CDR3 runs 15 residues. The V end lost 2 bases, the J end lost 3 bases, and 8 bases lay between the germline ends. This CDR3 is CASSLVSFGANVLTF. As DNA, the CDR3 is TGTGCCAGCAGTTTAGTCTCCTTTGGGGCCAACGTCCTGACTTTC.

The chain combines TRBV2 with TRBJ2-5; 11 bases align to TRBD1. The J call could be wrong; TRBJ2-7 is a better fit for the DNA end. Per the germline V gene, CDR1 is SNHLY and CDR2 is FYNNEI. The CDR3 has 16 amino acids. The CDR3 region has the DNA TGTGCCAGCAGGGACACTAGGACAGGGGGCTTGTACGAGCAGTACTTC. Its translation: CASRDTRTGGLYEQYF.

The gene calls are TRBV5-1 and TRBJ1-6; no firm D call. This CDR3 has 17 amino acids. The V gene lost 0 bases and the J gene lost 0 bases, with 10 bases spanning the gap. CDR1 is SGHRS, CDR2 YFSETQ, per germline. CDR3 nucleotides: TGCGCCAGCAGCTTGGCCGCACTGCCCTCCTATAATTCACCCCTCCACTTT. It encodes CASSLAALPSYNSPLHF.

Of note for this clone: At one end, the junction sequence differs from germline, possibly due to a read error. The rearrangement uses TRBV19 and TRBJ2-1, with TRBD2 as a possible D gene (5 bases). This CDR3 comprises 15 residues. Germline assignment: CDR1 LNHDA and CDR2 SQIVND (reference sequence). In nucleotides, the CDR3 is TGTGCCAGTAGTATAGAACCCCTAGCAAGCAATGGGCAGTTCTTC. Encoded protein: CASSIEPLASNGQFF.

The chain carries TRBV5-6 and TRBJ1-5; 7 bases are a match to TRBD1. CDR1 SGHDT and CDR2 YYEEEE come from the germline V gene. This CDR3 spans 15 amino acids. Trimming removed 1 base from V and 4 bases from J; junction bases left unmatched: 5. The CDR3 loop is CASSLLQGNNQPQHF. The CDR3, as DNA: TGTGCCAGCAGCTTGCTACAGGGGAATAATCAGCCCCAGCATTTT.

V usage is TRBV5-5 and J usage is TRBJ2-2, with TRBD2 identical over 11 bases. With V trimmed by 0 bases and J by 4 bases, 2 bases remained unmatched. The V gene's germline CDR1 is SGHKS and CDR2 YYEKEE (reference sequence). The CDR3 is made up of 16 amino acids. CDR3 sequence: CASSLVAGGPTGELFF. The CDR3 DNA is TGTGCCAGCAGCTTGGTAGCGGGAGGGCCCACCGGGGAGCTGTTTTTT.

V is TRBV10-3 and J is TRBJ2-7; 9 positions agree with TRBD1. From germline, CDR1 is ENHRY and CDR2 SYGVKD. CDR3 length equals 13 residues. The ends lost 6 bases at V and 5 bases at J; junction bases unmatched: 5. The CDR3 DNA reads TGTGCCATCAGGGTCGACAGGGGGAACGAGCAGTACTTC. Amino acids: CAIRVDRGNEQYF.

This chain links TRBV6-1 with TRBJ2-3, with D possibly TRBD2 on 5 matching bases. The V end lost 2 bases, the J end lost 1 base, and 10 bases lay between the germline ends. Germline values: CDR1 MNHNS, CDR2 SASEGT. The CDR3 spans 15 residues. The CDR3, as DNA: TGTGCCAGCAGTGAACCTAGCTACCGCACAGATACGCAGTATTTT. Protein product: CASSEPSYRTDTQYF.

J is TRBJ1-2 and V is TRBV18; a possible D gene is TRBD1 (5 bases). There are 15 residues in the CDR3. V was cut by 2 bases and J by 4 bases, with 14 bases left in between. Germline-derived CDR1 and CDR2 are KGHSH and LQKENI. In DNA form, the CDR3 reads TGTGCCAGCTCACCAACAACTGACAGCCTCTATGGCTACACCTTC. Translation gives CASSPTTDSLYGYTF.

The chain is built from TRBV7-6 and TRBJ2-7; 10 bases align to TRBD2. The V and J ends lost 1 base and 12 bases, in that order; junction bases with no gene match: 6. The CDR3 spans 13 residues. CDR1 is SGHVS and CDR2 is FNYEAQ in the germline V gene. DNA for the CDR3: TGTGCCAGCAGCTTAGGGAGCGGGGGGGCCGTGTACTTC. Protein sequence: CASSLGSGGAVYF.

Points on this clone: Other nucleotide sequences in the sample specify the same CDR3. The J gene is TRBJ1-4, the V gene TRBV9; 9 bases fit TRBD1. Germline V gene lookup returns CDR1 SGDLS and CDR2 YYNGEE. This CDR3 region has 14 residues. V shed 4 bases and J 6 bases; nucleotides not matched to a gene: 4. The CDR3 protein is CASSRDREDEKLFF. The CDR3 bases are TGTGCCAGCAGCAGGGACAGGGAGGATGAAAAACTGTTTTTT. Based on the CDR3 plus reference TRBV9 and TRBJ1-4, the full variable domain is DSGVTQTPKHLITATGQRVTLRCSPRSGDLSVYWYQQSLDQGLQFLIQYYNGEERAKGNILERFSAQQFPDLHSELNLSSLELGDSALYFCASSRDREDEKLFFGSGTQLSVL.

This chain joins TRBV5-6 and TRBJ2-2, with D possibly being TRBD1 (6 bases). Trimming stripped 0 bases from V and 3 bases from J, with 9 bases between. The CDR3 has 15 residues. In germline, CDR1 is SGHDT, CDR2 YYEEEE. CDR3 DNA: TGTGCCAGCAGCTTGGTCAACAGGGACACCGGGGAGCTGTTTTTT. Its translation is CASSLVNRDTGELFF.

The rearrangement joins TRBV19 to TRBJ1-2; 7 nucleotides match TRBD1. Germline lookup yields CDR1 LNHDA and CDR2 SQIVND (reference sequence). This CDR3 contains 14 residues. J gave up 10 bases and V 5 bases, and 13 bases lay outside the gene matches. The DNA for the CDR3 is TGTGCCAGTAGTCGACAGGGTCCGGACCAATTCTACACCTTC. It yields the protein CASSRQGPDQFYTF.

The rearrangement links TRBV11-2 to TRBJ1-5, with 8 bases lining up with TRBD1. Germline V CDR1 and CDR2: SGHAT, FQNNGV. This CDR3 has 15 residues. J was trimmed by 4 bases and V by 5 bases; bases with no gene match: 7. CDR3 in DNA: TGTGCCAGCAGCGCCGACAGGGGAGGGAATCAGCCCCAGCATTTT. Translated: CASSADRGGNQPQHF.

The chain employs TRBV6-6 and TRBJ1-2; 9 bases are shared with TRBD1. Unmatched junction bases numbered 6, after V lost 5 bases and J lost 5 bases. The CDR3 spans 14 residues. Germline-derived CDR1 and CDR2 are MNHNY and SVGAGI (reference sequence). The CDR3 region has the DNA TGTGCCAGCAGTGATGTGGACAGGGGTTATGGCTACACCTTC. It yields the protein CASSDVDRGYGYTF.

V and J are TRBV2 and TRBJ1-3; a weak D match, TRBD1 (6 bases). The CDR3 consists of 14 residues. Germline V gene lookup returns CDR1 SNHLY and CDR2 FYNNEI. V was pared by 7 bases and J by 2 bases, with 12 bases between. CDR3 sequence (DNA): TGTGCCAGCACCGTACAGGGAACTGGAAACACCATATATTTT. It is translated as CASTVQGTGNTIYF. Using reference TRBV2 and TRBJ1-3 for the parts outside the CDR3, the full variable domain is EPEVTQTPSHQVTQMGQEVILRCVPISNHLYFYWYRQILGQKVEFLVSFYNNEISEKSEIFDDQFSVERPDGSNFTLKIRSTKLEDSAMYFCASTVQGTGNTIYFGEGSWLTVV.

This chain connects TRBV7-2 to TRBJ2-3; tentatively, D is TRBD1 (6 bases). This CDR3 is built from 16 residues. V lost 1 base to trimming and J lost 4 bases, with 15 bases between them. Germline V gene sequence: CDR1 SGHTA, CDR2 FQGNSA. The CDR3 here is CASSLGSGHMPDTQYF. CDR3 coding DNA: TGTGCCAGCAGCTTAGGGTCGGGACATATGCCAGATACGCAGTATTTT.

The chain employs TRBV6-5 and TRBJ2-7; D is perhaps TRBD1 (6 bases). The CDR3 has 13 residues. With 6 bases removed from V and 1 base from J, the gap between germline ends came to 10 bases. Germline loops: CDR1 MNHEY, CDR2 SVGAGI. The CDR3 region is CASSPRGSYEQYF. The CDR3, as DNA: TGTGCCAGCAGCCCCAGGGGATCCTACGAGCAGTACTTC.

The chain joins TRBV7-9 to TRBJ2-1; TRBD2 matches at 7 bases. CDR3 length: 15 residues. Unmatched junction bases numbered 11, after V lost 5 bases and J lost 7 bases. Germline assignment: CDR1 SEHNR and CDR2 FQNEAQ (reference sequence). The CDR3 DNA follows: TGTGCCAGCAGCGCAGGGTCGGCGGGAGCAAATGAGCAGTTCTTC. Encoded protein: CASSAGSAGANEQFF. Full variable domain (missing parts from reference TRBV7-9 and TRBJ2-1): DTGVSQNPRHKITKRGQNVTFRCDPISEHNRLYWYRQTLGQGPEFLTYFQNEAQLEKSRLLSDRFSAERPKGSFSTLEIQRTEQGDSAMYLCASSAGSAGANEQFFGPGTRLTVL.

V usage is TRBV28 and J usage is TRBJ2-7; possibly TRBD2 for D (6 bases). This CDR3 region has 14 residues. The germline V gene encodes CDR1 MDHEN and CDR2 SYDVKM. The V end was cut by 2 bases, the J end by 6 bases, with 14 bases between. Here the CDR3 DNA reads TGTGCCAGCAGTTTAGGCGGGATCCGGGGCGAGCAGTACTTC. It is translated as CASSLGGIRGEQYF.